Given below is one T cell receptor (beta chain) in context. This clonotype was seen ten or more times. What this receptor recognizes is not known. No qualities accompany the bases; no much larger clone lies one base away. This record belongs to a study of T cells in Graves' hyperthyroidism and ophthalmopathy (dated by TCRdb to the late 2010s). In terms of the full investigation: Peripheral blood was sampled at the time of initial diagnosis, prior to any treatment. TCR V-J signatures able to tell the groups apart were searched for in a discovery cohort of 90 to 100 patients, of whom under 45 had Graves' ophthalmopathy and 55 to 60 had stable Graves' hyperthyroidism. Whether ophthalmopathy could be predicted prospectively was tested in an independent validation cohort made up of roughly 20 hyperthyroidism patients plus 17 patients who later progressed to ophthalmopathy. For training and testing, the 100 or so patients in the discovery cohort were randomly divided in a 7:3 ratio. The study also compared thyroid tissue and blood T-cell repertoires from several Graves' hyperthyroidism patients. After blood sampling, hyperthyroidism patients were treated with methimazole at a starting dose of 30 mg daily, and ophthalmopathy patients were treated with high-dose intravenous methylprednisolone. According to the paper, TCR Vbeta CDR3 sequencing was carried out on 120 to 150 peripheral blood samples, which came from 40 to 45 ophthalmopathy, roughly 75 hyperthyroidism and roughly 17 progressor patients. What the study reported, not specific to this receptor: Ophthalmopathy was separated from stable hyperthyroidism by a 13 V-J signature model, with 85% to 90% sensitivity and roughly 84% specificity obtained in cross-validation and 80%/75% obtained in testing. In validation, the model predicted progression to ophthalmopathy with over 60% sensitivity and 72% to 85% specificity, a median of approximately 6.7 months before onset. Sample size was not statistically predetermined, and blinding of investigators to group allocation was not performed. Blood samples also contained most of the expanded thyroid clonotypes (frequency above 0.001), which suggests that blood repertoires may reflect thyroid immune responses.

Ophthalmopathy patients had moderately to severely active disease, Clinical Activity Score of at least 3, NOSPECS grade of at least 4, and duration under 3 months. Exclusion was applied to patients with uncontrolled infections, other autoimmune diseases, pregnancy or lactation. Diagnoses relied on clinical symptoms, serum thyroxine and TRAb, thyroid ultrasound and orbital computed tomography. PBMCs were separated from around 9.1 ml of fresh peripheral blood using Ficoll-Paque density gradient centrifugation. Trizol reagent was used to extract total RNA, and RNA quality was then checked on an Agilent 2100 Bioanalyzer. TCR beta CDR3 regions were amplified from RNA transcripts. For the first round of RT-PCR on the TCR CDR3, the HTBI primer set was used together with the Qiagen OneStep RT-PCR kit. Libraries were constructed in a second round of multiplex PCR, after which size selection and purification were carried out. The libraries were sequenced on an Illumina HiSeq2000 using paired-end 100 bp reads. Under the source paper's analysis protocol: Raw data were processed with SOAPnuke, discarding reads with adapters, uncalled bases, mean Phred below 15, or no exact constant-primer or identifier match. COPE v1.2.5 was used to merge high-quality paired reads, and clonotypes were defined as unique nucleotide sequences. Clonotypes were aligned to IMGT TRBV, TRBD and TRBJ reference segments using MiTCR v1.1. The analysis was restricted to V-J combinations with a frequency above 0.0001, which together covered roughly 99% of the repertoires. A TCS score was defined as the ratio of F50 (clonal expansion) to E x V (chaos), with BLOSUM62-based TCRdist applied between CDR3 peptides within each V-J. Welch's t-statistics and random forest reduced around 550 V-J features to some 14, which were used in a naive Bayes classifier (R e1071). The public sequencing data were trimmed at Q25 with fastp and processed into clonotypes with MiXCR by TCRdb, which kept only in-frame beta chains. Every entry covers one CDR3 protein and lists the most common genes and DNA from its rows. These V and J calls derive from TCRdb rather than the authors' analysis. The sample table shows 250,000 to 300,000 distinct CDR3 sequences, and about a sixth are seen once. The ten largest clones add up to about 51% of the sample.

Sequenced input: blood. This receptor was identified in a woman aged 55-69 years with Graves' ophthalmopathy.

The bases read TGCAGCGTCCAGGATGAAAAACTGTTTTTT. Its translation reads: CSVQDEKLFF. Recombination connected TRBV29-1 to TRBJ1-4; the D gene remains uncertain. CDR3 length: 10 amino acids, cysteine to phenylalanine. The sequence is cut down to CDR3 DNA, 30 bases in frame from base 1. The CDR1 and CDR2 encoded by the germline V gene are SQVTM and ANQGSEA. V is cut by 6 bases and J by 6 bases, and the space between the germline ends is 5 bases.